The 19 T cell receptor beta chains below were found in one sample sequenced in a study of blood T cell repertoires in COVID-19. The data were produced by immunoSEQ multiplex PCR, yet TCRdb's version contains in-frame clones alone and is incomplete. Of roughly 360,000 clones listed, more than 65% are singletons. The sample comprised peripheral blood. The receptor source for this set is a human donor with acute or convalescent COVID-19. The donor label of this sample is uncertain.

CDR3 in DNA: TGTGCCACTAAGGACAGAGATAATTCACCCCTCCACTTT. Protein sequence: CATKDRDNSPLHF. The V and J genes are TRBV19 and TRBJ1-6, with a weak D call TRBD1 (6 bases). Germline V gives CDR1 LNHDA, CDR2 SQIVND (reference sequence). The CDR3 has 13 amino acids. The ends were cut back, 10 bases at V and 5 bases at J, with 12 bases in the middle. The full variable domain, with the rest looked up from reference TRBV19 and TRBJ1-6, is DGGITQSPKYLFRKEGQNVTLSCEQNLNHDAMYWYRQDPGQGLRLIYYSQIVNDFQKGDIAEGYSVSREKKESFPLTVTSAQKNPTAFYLCATKDRDNSPLHFGNGTRLTVT.

This clone was found once. At one end, the junction sequence differs from germline, possibly due to a read error. The genes are TRBV5-1 and TRBJ2-1; 7 bases line up with TRBD1. Germline CDR1 is SGHRS and CDR2 is YFSETQ. The CDR3 consists of 11 residues. The CDR3 here is CASSLVRGQVF. The CDR3 region has the DNA TGCGCCAGCAGCTTGGTACGAGGACAGGTCTTC.

The chain is built from TRBV10-3 and TRBJ2-1; 9 bases fit TRBD2. V dropped 3 bases and J dropped 7; count of bases not matched to a gene: 7. Looked up from germline, CDR1 is ENHRY and CDR2 is SYGVKD. This CDR3 comprises 15 residues. The CDR3 protein is CAISEWREGENEQFF. CDR3 in DNA: TGTGCCATCAGTGAATGGCGGGAGGGCGAAAATGAGCAGTTCTTC.

The rearrangement uses TRBV27 and TRBJ2-6, with 9 bases identical to TRBD1. This CDR3 is 18 amino acids long. Germline V CDR1 and CDR2: MNHEY, SMNVEV (reference sequence). J was trimmed by 1 base and V by 4 bases; bases with no gene match: 8. The CDR3 spells CASSSRGQGRSGANVLTF. The CDR3 DNA follows: TGTGCCAGCAGTTCACGAGGACAGGGGAGGTCTGGGGCCAACGTCCTGACTTTC. The full variable domain, with the rest looked up from reference TRBV27 and TRBJ2-6, is EAQVTQNPRYLITVTGKKLTVTCSQNMNHEYMSWYRQDPGLGLRQIYYSMNVEVTDKGDVPEGYKVSRKEKRNFPLILESPSPNQTSLYFCASSSRGQGRSGANVLTFGAGSRLTVL.

V is TRBV28 and J is TRBJ2-3, with 7 bases that match TRBD1. The V gene's germline CDR1 is MDHEN and CDR2 SYDVKM. Trimming at V came to 4 bases and at J to 5 bases, leaving 9 bases not matched to a gene. This CDR3 has 15 residues. CDR3 loop: CASSSDREVRDTQYF. CDR3 DNA sequence: TGTGCCAGCAGTTCCGACAGGGAAGTAAGAGATACGCAGTATTTT.

V usage is TRBV10-2 and J usage is TRBJ1-5; D not certain. The CDR3 spans 13 residues. Trimming took off 2 bases at V and 5 bases at J, with 7 bases between the two ends. Germline V CDR1 and CDR2: WSHSY, SAAADI. The CDR3 spells CASSETRHQPQHF. CDR3 nucleotides: TGCGCCAGCAGTGAGACGAGGCATCAGCCCCAGCATTTT.

This chain joins TRBV18 and TRBJ2-1, with 12 nucleotides matching TRBD2. V lost 4 bases, J lost 6 bases, and 13 bases stayed unmatched. Germline lookup yields CDR1 KGHSH and CDR2 LQKENI. This CDR3 region has 18 residues. CDR3 sequence reads: CASSLNSGLAGGPNEQFF. Written as DNA, the CDR3 is TGTGCCAGCTCACTAAACTCCGGTCTAGCGGGGGGGCCCAATGAGCAGTTCTTC.

This chain connects TRBV5-4 to TRBJ1-2, with 7 bases lining up with TRBD1. This CDR3 spans 14 amino acids. The germline gives CDR1 SGHNT, CDR2 YYREEE (reference sequence). The ends lost 4 bases at V and 0 bases at J; junction bases unmatched: 3. The CDR3 reads CASSKQGSNYGYTF. The DNA of the CDR3 is TGTGCCAGCAGCAAACAGGGGTCTAACTATGGCTACACCTTC.

J is TRBJ1-6 and V is TRBV30, with TRBD1 matching 9 bases. In germline, CDR1 is GTSNPN, CDR2 SVGIG (reference sequence). The V gene end was trimmed by 6 bases and the J gene end by 7 bases; junction bases not matched to a gene: 7. This CDR3 comprises 14 residues. The CDR3, as DNA: TGTGCCTGCCTCTGGGACAGGGTAAATTCACCCCTCCACTTT. It specifies CACLWDRVNSPLHF.

The genes are TRBV6-5 and TRBJ2-2; D ambiguous. Germline CDR1 is MNHEY and CDR2 is SVGAGI. V was cut by 5 bases and J by 5 bases, with 6 bases left in between. CDR3 length equals 12 residues. This chain's CDR3 is CASSPTTGELFF. The CDR3 coding sequence is TGTGCCAGCAGTCCGACAACCGGGGAGCTGTTTTTT.

The chain carries TRBV5-8 and TRBJ2-2, with TRBD1 matching 10 bases. This CDR3 is built from 15 residues. From germline, CDR1 is SGHTS and CDR2 YDEGEE. Trimming took 2 bases from V and 4 from J; bases not matched to a gene: 2. In DNA, the CDR3 is TGTGCCAGCAGCTTAGGGACAGGGGTCACCGGGGAGCTGTTTTTT. Protein sequence: CASSLGTGVTGELFF. The whole variable domain, filled in from reference TRBV5-8 and TRBJ2-2, reads EAGVTQSPTHLIKTRGQQATLRCSPISGHTSVYWYQQALGLGLQFLLWYDEGEERNRGNFPPRFSGRQFPNYSSELNVNALELEDSALYLCASSLGTGVTGELFFGEGSRLTVL.

The gene calls are TRBV5-1 and TRBJ2-2; 10 bases match TRBD2. V dropped 4 bases and J dropped 5; count of bases not matched to a gene: 8. This CDR3 contains 16 residues. Germline lookup yields CDR1 SGHRS and CDR2 YFSETQ. The CDR3 DNA reads TGCGCCAGCAGCCAGACTAGCGGGCAAAGAACCGGGGAGCTGTTTTTT. It encodes CASSQTSGQRTGELFF.

This chain connects TRBV29-1 to TRBJ1-1, with D perhaps TRBD1 (5 bases). CDR1 and CDR2 from the germline V gene are SQVTM and ANQGSEA. The CDR3 is 14 amino acids. Deletions cut 3 bases from V and 3 bases from J, with 14 bases between. The CDR3 loop reads CSVDRVGRDTEAFF. CDR3 DNA: TGCAGCGTTGACAGGGTGGGTAGGGACACTGAAGCTTTCTTT.

The chain has TRBV13 and TRBJ1-6; D gene uncertain. The CDR3 is 16 amino acids. Trimming left V 2 bases short and J 9 bases short, with 17 bases between. Germline V lookup: CDR1 PRHDT, CDR2 FYEKMQ (reference sequence). The CDR3 reads CASSLIGDGGGSPLHF. DNA for the CDR3: TGTGCCAGCAGCTTAATCGGAGATGGAGGTGGTTCACCCCTCCACTTT.

The rearrangement links TRBV5-1 to TRBJ2-1; the match to TRBD2 covers 9 bases. The ends lost 0 bases at V and 5 bases at J; junction bases unmatched: 3. The CDR3 has 15 amino acids. CDR1 is SGHRS and CDR2 is YFSETQ in the germline V gene. The CDR3 DNA is TGCGCCAGCAGCTTGGTGGCTAGCGGGAACAATGAGCAGTTCTTC. As protein: CASSLVASGNNEQFF.

The chain uses TRBV6-5 and TRBJ2-2; 9 nucleotides align to TRBD1. This CDR3 comprises 15 residues. V was clipped by 4 bases and J by 5 bases; unmatched bases: 5. The V gene's germline CDR1 is MNHEY and CDR2 SVGAGI. CDR3 amino acids: CASSWGTGRTGELFF. CDR3 sequence (DNA): TGTGCCAGCAGTTGGGGGACAGGGAGGACCGGGGAGCTGTTTTTT.

The V call is TRBV5-1, the J call TRBJ2-7, with TRBD1 matching over 8 bases. CDR1 and CDR2 (germline): SGHRS, YFSETQ. Unmatched junction bases numbered 7, after V lost 6 bases and J lost 5 bases. CDR3 length equals 13 residues. This chain's CDR3 is CASNRGQGDEQYF. The CDR3 region has the DNA TGCGCCAGCAATAGAGGACAGGGCGACGAGCAGTACTTC. The whole variable domain, remainder taken from reference TRBV5-1 and TRBJ2-7, is KAGVTQTPRYLIKTRGQQVTLSCSPISGHRSVSWYQQTPGQGLQFLFEYFSETQRNKGNFPGRFSGRQFSNSRSEMNVSTLELGDSALYLCASNRGQGDEQYFGPGTRLTVT.

The V gene is TRBV7-9, the J gene TRBJ1-1; D remains unclear. CDR3 length: 16 amino acids. V lost 1 base and J lost 0, with 12 bases in between. In germline, CDR1 is SEHNR, CDR2 FQNEAQ (reference sequence). CDR3 protein: CASSLGQVLLNTEAFF. CDR3 DNA sequence: TGTGCCAGCAGCTTAGGGCAGGTCCTGCTGAACACTGAAGCTTTCTTT.

The chain carries TRBV29-1 and TRBJ2-2, with D hard to call. Germline loops: CDR1 SQVTM, CDR2 ANQGSEA. Between the trimmed V and J ends, which lost 2 bases and 6 bases, there was a span of 7 bases. CDR3 length: 12 residues. The CDR3: CSVELGSGELFF. The CDR3, as DNA: TGCAGCGTTGAACTAGGATCCGGGGAGCTGTTTTTT.